Listed here are 20 T cell receptor beta chains from one sample, sequenced in a study of yellow fever vaccine responses in identical twins. TCRdb reprocessed the RT-PCR reads via MiXCR and lists one record per CDR3 protein. Of several thousand distinct CDR3 sequences in the sample, less than 85% are singletons; the top ten hold around 1.5%. Sequenced material: T cells from blood (PBMCs), unsorted or a sorted subset (not recorded which), taken before or after yellow fever vaccination (not recorded which). The receptors here all came from a woman aged 18-35 years who received the yellow fever vaccine.

The chain recombines TRBV10-1 with TRBJ2-5; TRBD1 matches 7 bases. In germline, CDR1 is WNHNN, CDR2 SYGVQD (reference sequence). The CDR3 has 13 amino acids. Trimming removed 3 bases from V and 3 bases from J; junction bases left unmatched: 1. Here the CDR3 DNA reads TGCGCCAGCAGTGATCAGGGGGAAGAGACCCAGTACTTC. This encodes CASSDQGEETQYF.

The V gene is TRBV21-1, the J gene TRBJ2-1; the D call of TRBD2 is as the table states it, not checked on the DNA. TRBV21-1 is a documented pseudogene. The CDR3 length is 15 residues. The CDR3 here is CASSKGTSTNNEQFF. The DNA of the CDR3 is TGTGCCAGCAGCAAAGGGACTAGCACTAACAATGAGCAGTTCTTC.

The chain combines TRBV10-1 with TRBJ2-7, with D possibly matching TRBD2 (5 bases). The V gene lost 2 bases and the J gene lost 5 bases, with 13 bases spanning the gap. The CDR3 sequence is 14 residues long. Germline V CDR1 and CDR2: WNHNN, SYGVQD (reference sequence). CDR3 sequence: CASSEVTGTDEQYF. CDR3 bases: TGCGCCAGCAGTGAGGTTACGGGAACCGACGAGCAGTACTTC.

V and J are TRBV29-1 and TRBJ2-7, with D perhaps TRBD2 (5 bases). Germline V lookup: CDR1 SQVTM, CDR2 ANQGSEA. V dropped 0 bases and J dropped 7 bases, with 13 bases sitting between them. The CDR3 length is 13 residues. This CDR3 reads CSVEDWAGGEQYF. In nucleotides, the CDR3 is TGCAGCGTTGAAGACTGGGCGGGTGGGGAGCAGTACTTC.

The chain employs TRBV10-1 and TRBJ1-5; 7 nucleotides line up with TRBD1. Trimming at V came to 4 bases and at J to 3 bases, leaving 6 bases not matched to a gene. The length of the CDR3 is 15 residues. In germline, CDR1 is WNHNN, CDR2 SYGVQD (reference sequence). The CDR3 protein is CASSGPQGSNQPQHF. CDR3 coding DNA: TGCGCCAGCAGTGGGCCACAGGGGTCCAATCAGCCCCAGCATTTT.

The chain is built from TRBV2 and TRBJ2-5, with 7 bases that match TRBD2. Germline CDR1 and CDR2: SNHLY and FYNNEI. This CDR3 has 10 amino acids. Trimming cost V 5 bases and J 14 bases; bases outside gene matches: 5. The CDR3 protein is CASSPGTTYF. The CDR3 region has the DNA TGTGCCAGCAGTCCCGGGACTACCTACTTC.

V is TRBV13 and J is TRBJ2-1; D unclear. Germline V gives CDR1 PRHDT, CDR2 FYEKMQ (reference sequence). This CDR3 is 9 amino acids long. With 6 bases removed from V and 15 bases from J, the gap between germline ends came to 9 bases. CDR3 amino acids: CASRANWFF. Here the CDR3 DNA reads TGTGCCAGCAGGGCCAACTGGTTCTTC.

CDR3 nucleotides: TGTGCCAGCTCACCTCTAGCGGGCATCAATGAGCAGTTCTTC. Translation: CASSPLAGINEQFF. The chain joins TRBV18 to TRBJ2-1; 8 positions agree with TRBD2. Germline CDR1 is KGHSH and CDR2 is LQKENI. V dropped 3 bases and J dropped 6; count of bases not matched to a gene: 4. There are 14 residues in the CDR3.

The rearrangement joins TRBV29-1 to TRBJ2-1; 7 bases map to TRBD2. The germline gives CDR1 SQVTM, CDR2 ANQGSEA. The V segment lost 8 bases and the J segment 8 bases; nucleotides outside the gene matches: 9. CDR3 length: 12 residues. The DNA of the CDR3 is TGCAGCACATGGGGGGGGAGCGATGAGCAGTTCTTC. Protein: CSTWGGSDEQFF.

This sequence joins TRBV20-1 and TRBJ1-6, with D unresolved. Trimming took off 0 bases at V and 15 bases at J, with 15 bases between the two ends. The germline CDR1 and CDR2 sequences are DFQATT and SNEGSKA (reference sequence). The CDR3 sequence is 13 residues long. This CDR3 reads CSARDAAPRHLHF. The DNA of the CDR3 is TGCAGTGCTAGAGATGCGGCCCCCCGGCACCTCCACTTT.

The chain carries TRBV9 and TRBJ2-7, with 7 bases aligning to TRBD1. J lost 2 bases, V lost 0 bases, and 2 bases had no gene match. This CDR3 contains 14 residues. Germline V CDR1 and CDR2: SGDLS, YYNGEE. CDR3 nucleotide sequence: TGTGCCAGCAGCGTAGGACAGGGAACCTACGAGCAGTACTTC. It translates to CASSVGQGTYEQYF.

The CDR3 loop reads CASSLTGSGGYEQYF. CDR3 nucleotide sequence: TGTGCCAGCAGCTTGACGGGAAGCGGGGGTTACGAGCAGTACTTC. The gene calls are TRBV5-5 and TRBJ2-7, with TRBD2 matching 8 bases. The CDR3 sequence is 15 residues long. V trimming: 1 base; J trimming: 4 bases; junction bases outside the gene matches: 7. Germline CDR1 is SGHKS and CDR2 is YYEKEE (reference sequence).

The gene calls are TRBV11-3 and TRBJ2-7, with D possibly being TRBD2 (5 bases). Germline loops: CDR1 SGHNT, CDR2 YENEEA. The CDR3 is 11 residues long. V was clipped by 4 bases and J by 11 bases, with 12 bases between them. The CDR3 loop is CASSSRDKEYF. CDR3 DNA: TGTGCCAGCAGCTCTCGGGATAAGGAGTACTTC.

This rearrangement joins TRBV20-1 to TRBJ2-7; TRBD2 might be the D (5 bases). Trimming removed 6 bases from V and 2 bases from J, with 11 bases in between. From germline, CDR1 is DFQATT and CDR2 SNEGSKA (reference sequence). The CDR3 runs 12 residues. Here the CDR3 reads CSAPGNTYEQYF. CDR3 bases: TGCAGTGCGCCGGGAAACACCTACGAGCAGTACTTC.

The chain is built from TRBV11-1 and TRBJ1-1; D gene uncertain. The CDR3 length is 14 residues. CDR1 is SGHAT and CDR2 is FQDESV in the germline V gene (reference sequence). V shed 5 bases and J shed 4 bases, with 14 bases lying between them. CDR3 DNA: TGTGCCAGCAGCCACCCTGGTCTCATCACTGAAGCTTTCTTT. Its translation: CASSHPGLITEAFF.

The rearrangement links TRBV18 to TRBJ2-7, with a weak D call TRBD1 (6 bases). The V gene lost 6 bases and the J gene lost 2 bases, with 17 bases spanning the gap. CDR1 and CDR2 (germline): KGHSH, LQKENI. There are 15 residues in the CDR3. For the CDR3, the DNA is TGTGCCAGCTCCCTAACTCGGACAGAAACCTACGAGCAGTACTTC. Amino acid sequence: CASSLTRTETYEQYF.

This rearrangement joins TRBV24-1 to TRBJ2-3; no firm D call. Germline V gives CDR1 KGHDR, CDR2 SFDVKD. V dropped 8 bases and J dropped 1 base, with 9 bases sitting between them. CDR3 length: 13 amino acids. The CDR3 region is CATIGPRTDTQYF. In nucleotides, the CDR3 is TGTGCCACCATTGGTCCCCGCACAGATACGCAGTATTTT.

The J gene is TRBJ2-7, the V gene TRBV2; 11 positions agree with TRBD1. The CDR3 runs to 15 residues. V lost 6 bases to trimming and J lost 5 bases; unmatched junction nucleotides: 9. Germline CDR1 reads SNHLY; CDR2 reads FYNNEI. The CDR3 DNA sequence: TGTGCCAGCAGCTGGAGGACAGGGGGCTTGGACGAGCAGTACTTC. Its translation: CASSWRTGGLDEQYF.

This clonotype was picked up a small number of times. This chain joins TRBV19 and TRBJ1-2; 7 bases line up with TRBD1. The ends lost 3 bases at V and 7 bases at J; junction bases unmatched: 8. The CDR3 consists of 14 residues. Germline values: CDR1 LNHDA, CDR2 SQIVND (reference sequence). CDR3: CASSMAGGPPGYTF. The CDR3 region has the DNA TGTGCCAGTAGTATGGCAGGGGGTCCCCCTGGCTACACCTTC.

The chain combines TRBV10-3 with TRBJ2-3; the D is unclear. CDR3 size: 13 residues. The V end was cut by 7 bases, the J end by 0 bases, with 8 bases between. Germline values: CDR1 ENHRY, CDR2 SYGVKD. Written as DNA, the CDR3 is TGTGCCATCACGAGTTTTAGCACAGATACGCAGTATTTT. It codes for CAITSFSTDTQYF.